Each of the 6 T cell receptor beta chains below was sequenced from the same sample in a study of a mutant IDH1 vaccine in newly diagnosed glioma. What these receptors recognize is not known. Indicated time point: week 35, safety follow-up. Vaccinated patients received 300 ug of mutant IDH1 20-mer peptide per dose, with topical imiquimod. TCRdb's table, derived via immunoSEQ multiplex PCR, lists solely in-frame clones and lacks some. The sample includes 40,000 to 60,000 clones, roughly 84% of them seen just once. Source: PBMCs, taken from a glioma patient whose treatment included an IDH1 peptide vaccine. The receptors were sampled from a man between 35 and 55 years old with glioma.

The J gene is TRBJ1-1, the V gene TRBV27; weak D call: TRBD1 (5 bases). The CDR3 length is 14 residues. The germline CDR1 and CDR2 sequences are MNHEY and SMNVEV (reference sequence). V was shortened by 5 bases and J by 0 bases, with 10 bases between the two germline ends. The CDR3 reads CASSTLGVNTEAFF. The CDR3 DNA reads TGTGCCAGCAGTACGCTAGGGGTGAACACTGAAGCTTTCTTT.

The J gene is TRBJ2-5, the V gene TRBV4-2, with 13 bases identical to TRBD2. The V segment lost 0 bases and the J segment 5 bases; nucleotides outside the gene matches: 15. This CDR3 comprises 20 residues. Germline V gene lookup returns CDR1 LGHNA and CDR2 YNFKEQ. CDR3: CASSQDRRLAGGYLGETQYF. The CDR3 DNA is TGTGCCAGCAGCCAAGACAGGCGACTAGCGGGGGGATATTTGGGGGAGACCCAGTACTTC.

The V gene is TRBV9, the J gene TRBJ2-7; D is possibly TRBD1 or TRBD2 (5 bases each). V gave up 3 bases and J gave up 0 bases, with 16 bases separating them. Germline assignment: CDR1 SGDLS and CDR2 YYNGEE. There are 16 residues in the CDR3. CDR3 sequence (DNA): TGTGCCAGCAGCGGAGGTGAGGGGAGAGTCTCCTACGAGCAGTACTTC. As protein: CASSGGEGRVSYEQYF.

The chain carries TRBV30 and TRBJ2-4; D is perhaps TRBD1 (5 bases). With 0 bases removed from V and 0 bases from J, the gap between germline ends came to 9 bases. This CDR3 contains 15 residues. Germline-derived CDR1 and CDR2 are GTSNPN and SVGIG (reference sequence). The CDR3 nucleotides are TGTGCCTGGAGTGTCAGGGCGCTAGCCAAAAACATTCAGTACTTC. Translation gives CAWSVRALAKNIQYF.

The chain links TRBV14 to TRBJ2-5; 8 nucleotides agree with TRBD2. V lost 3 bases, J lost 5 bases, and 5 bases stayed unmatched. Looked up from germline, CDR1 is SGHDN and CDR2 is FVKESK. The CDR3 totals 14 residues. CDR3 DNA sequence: TGTGCCAGCAGCCAGACGTCTAGCGGGGAGACCCAGTACTTC. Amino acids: CASSQTSSGETQYF. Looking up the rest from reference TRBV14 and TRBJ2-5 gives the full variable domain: EAGVTQFPSHSVIEKGQTVTLRCDPISGHDNLYWYRRVMGKEIKFLLHFVKESKQDESGMPNNRFLAERTGGTYSTLKVQPAELEDSGVYFCASSQTSSGETQYFGPGTRLLVL.

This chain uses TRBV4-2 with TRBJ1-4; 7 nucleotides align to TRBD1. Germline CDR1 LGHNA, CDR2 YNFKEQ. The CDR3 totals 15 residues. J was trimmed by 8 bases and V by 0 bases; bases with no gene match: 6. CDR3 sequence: CASSQDSQGGEKLFF. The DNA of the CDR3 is TGTGCCAGCAGCCAAGATTCCCAGGGGGGCGAAAAACTGTTTTTT.